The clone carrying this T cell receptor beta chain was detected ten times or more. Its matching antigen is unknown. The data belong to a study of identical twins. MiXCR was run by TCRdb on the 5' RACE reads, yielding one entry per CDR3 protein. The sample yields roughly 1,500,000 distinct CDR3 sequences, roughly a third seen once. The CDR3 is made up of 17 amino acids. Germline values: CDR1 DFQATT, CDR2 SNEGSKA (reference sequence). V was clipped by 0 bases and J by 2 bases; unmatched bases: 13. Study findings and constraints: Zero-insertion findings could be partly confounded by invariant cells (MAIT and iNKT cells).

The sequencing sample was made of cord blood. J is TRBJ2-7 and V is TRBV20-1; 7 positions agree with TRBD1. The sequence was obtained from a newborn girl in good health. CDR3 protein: CSARDIRGGTETYEQYF. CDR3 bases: TGCAGTGCTAGAGATATTAGGGGTGGGACAGAAACCTACGAGCAGTACTTC.